This TCR beta chain was sequenced during a study of T cell responses to AZD1222 COVID-19 vaccine. This clone was recorded once. Its specificity is not known. Data came from immunoSEQ multiplex PCR; TCRdb stores just in-frame clones and leaves some out. The table records tens of thousands of clones, around nine tenths of them present only once. The germline CDR1 and CDR2 sequences are MNHEY and SVGEGT. The CDR3 totals 14 residues. The V gene lost 2 bases and the J gene lost 7 bases, with 12 bases spanning the gap. Broader study findings: Following two doses of AZD1222, Spike-specific TCR breadth and depth rose. Among the donors, most were white British and more were female, and clonal diversity was possibly underestimated. Among vaccine-associated CD4 TCRs, coverage spanned spike, with dominance at 160-218 and 743-854.

Material: peripheral blood, obtained on day 0 of MenACWY control vaccination. This chain uses TRBV6-2 or TRBV6-3 with TRBJ1-5; D is undetermined. This clonotype was sampled from an adult in good health. CDR3 DNA: TGTGCCAGCAGTTACGGGGTCTCCGGGCAGCCCCAGCATTTT. This translates into CASSYGVSGQPQHF.